Below, 27 T cell receptor beta chains from the same sample are listed, as sequenced in a study of control samples from healthy donors and cancer patients. Produced via immunoSEQ multiplex PCR; TCRdb's table is partial and in-frame only. The repertoire has over 55,000 clones, approximately 90% of them found once; the top ten carry around 0.91%. The sample consisted of PBMCs. Receptors originate from a young man with colorectal cancer.

The chain uses TRBV2 and TRBJ2-2; D is undetermined. This CDR3 has 13 amino acids. Germline V gene data show CDR1 as SNHLY and CDR2 as FYNNEI. Trimming removed 10 bases at V and 6 bases at J, with 15 bases between. The CDR3 sequence is CATTPVLPGELFF. The CDR3 DNA reads TGTGCCACCACCCCCGTTCTCCCCGGGGAGCTGTTTTTT.

This rearrangement joins TRBV7-2 to TRBJ1-6; no clear D. Germline CDR1 reads SGHTA; CDR2 reads FQGNSA. CDR3 size: 16 residues. The V end lost 5 bases, the J end lost 3 bases, and 14 bases lay between the germline ends. The CDR3: CASSASPSRYNSPLHF. The CDR3 DNA is TGTGCCAGCAGCGCCTCACCGAGCCGCTATAATTCACCCCTCCACTTT. Using reference TRBV7-2 and TRBJ1-6 for the parts outside the CDR3, the full variable domain is GAGVSQSPSNKVTEKGKDVELRCDPISGHTALYWYRQSLGQGLEFLIYFQGNSAPDKSGLPSDRFSAERTGGSVSTLTIQRTQQEDSAVYLCASSASPSRYNSPLHFGNGTRLTVT.

The chain has TRBV11-2 and TRBJ2-7; D not certain. From germline, CDR1 is SGHAT and CDR2 FQNNGV. The CDR3 covers 15 residues. V lost 2 bases, J lost 5 bases, and 16 bases lay in between. DNA of the CDR3: TGTGCCAGCAGCTTAATTGACGGGTTCTTAGACGAGCAGTACTTC. Translation gives CASSLIDGFLDEQYF.

This chain connects TRBV6-2 or TRBV6-3 to TRBJ2-1; D remains unclear. Per the germline V gene, CDR1 is MNHEY and CDR2 is SVGEGT. The V end lost 4 bases, the J end lost 3 bases, and 7 bases lay between the germline ends. The CDR3 consists of 13 residues. CDR3 coding DNA: TGTGCCAGCAGTTCTGAGTTCTACAATGAGCAGTTCTTC. Its translation is CASSSEFYNEQFF.

The chain is built from TRBV18 and TRBJ1-1; 10 nucleotides line up with TRBD1. V was pared by 4 bases and J by 1 base, with 9 bases of the junction left unmatched. The CDR3 extends over 17 amino acids. The germline V gene has CDR1 KGHSH and CDR2 LQKENI. The chain's CDR3 is CASSLVRDRGGNTEAFF. The CDR3 nucleotides read TGTGCCAGCTCACTCGTCCGGGACAGGGGCGGGAACACTGAAGCTTTCTTT.

The chain recombines TRBV4-1 with TRBJ2-3; 10 bases are shared with TRBD2. The trim removed 4 bases at V and 0 bases at J, leaving 4 bases unmatched. The CDR3 has 16 residues. In germline, CDR1 is MGHRA, CDR2 YSYEKL. The CDR3 DNA is TGCGCCAGCAGCCGTCTAGCGGGGGTGAGCACAGATACGCAGTATTTT. As protein: CASSRLAGVSTDTQYF.

The chain employs TRBV4-1 and TRBJ1-3; D not resolved. Germline assignment: CDR1 MGHRA and CDR2 YSYEKL. With 3 bases removed from V and 4 bases from J, the gap between germline ends came to 10 bases. The CDR3 is 14 residues long. CDR3 sequence: CASSHQTTGNTIYF. CDR3 nucleotide sequence: TGCGCCAGCAGCCACCAAACAACCGGAAACACCATATATTTT.

This chain connects TRBV4-1 to TRBJ2-5, with D possibly TRBD1 on 6 matching bases. From germline, CDR1 is MGHRA and CDR2 YSYEKL. The length of the CDR3 is 14 residues. V lost 4 bases, J lost 1 base, and 10 bases lay in between. The CDR3 reads CASSRDTAQETQYF. In DNA, the CDR3 is TGCGCCAGCAGCCGGGACACAGCCCAAGAGACCCAGTACTTC.

The genes are TRBV19 and TRBJ1-5; 7 bases are a match to TRBD1. The V and J ends lost 5 bases and 7 bases, in that order; junction bases with no gene match: 8. Germline CDR1 is LNHDA and CDR2 is SQIVND (reference sequence). The CDR3 has 14 residues. The CDR3 DNA is TGTGCCAGTAGTCCTGACAGGGTGGGCCAGCCCCAGCATTTT. Translating it yields CASSPDRVGQPQHF.

The V and J genes are TRBV19 and TRBJ2-1; TRBD2 aligns across 8 bases. CDR3 size: 14 residues. Unmatched junction bases numbered 10, after V lost 7 bases and J lost 8 bases. From germline, CDR1 is LNHDA and CDR2 SQIVND (reference sequence). CDR3 coding DNA: TGTGCCAGTACCCTCACGGGGGGGTGGGATGAGCAGTTCTTC. Translating gives CASTLTGGWDEQFF. The entire variable domain, with the rest obtained from reference TRBV19 and TRBJ2-1, is as follows: DGGITQSPKYLFRKEGQNVTLSCEQNLNHDAMYWYRQDPGQGLRLIYYSQIVNDFQKGDIAEGYSVSREKKESFPLTVTSAQKNPTAFYLCASTLTGGWDEQFFGPGTRLTVL.

This clone was seen a single time. This chain uses TRBV7-2 with TRBJ1-1; D gene uncertain. Germline CDR1 SGHTA, CDR2 FQGNSA. The CDR3 has 15 amino acids. Trimming pared 5 bases from V and 0 bases from J, leaving 13 bases between. In nucleotides, the CDR3 is TGTGCCAGCAGCCCCAAGATAGGCTTGAACACTGAAGCTTTCTTT. Protein: CASSPKIGLNTEAFF.

The chain joins TRBV7-8 to TRBJ2-3; D ambiguous. The CDR3 has 15 amino acids. V was shortened by 2 bases and J by 2 bases, with 11 bases between the two germline ends. Germline CDR1 SGHVS, CDR2 FQNEAQ. The CDR3 DNA reads TGTGCCAGCAGCTTACGAGGACGTCTCACAGATACGCAGTATTTT. Amino acid sequence: CASSLRGRLTDTQYF.

The rearrangement joins TRBV5-6 to TRBJ1-6, with D possibly matching TRBD1 (5 bases). Deletions cut 5 bases from V and 14 bases from J, with 26 bases between. CDR1 is SGHDT and CDR2 is YYEEEE in the germline V gene. CDR3 length: 16 amino acids. The CDR3 here is CASRPWGPGPYGTLHF. In nucleotides, the CDR3 is TGTGCCAGCAGACCCTGGGGCCCAGGGCCCTACGGAACCCTCCACTTT.

The rearrangement uses TRBV11-2 and TRBJ2-3; 12 bases are a match to TRBD1. This CDR3 is built from 16 residues. The V gene end was trimmed by 6 bases and the J gene end by 6 bases; junction bases not matched to a gene: 10. Germline V gene lookup returns CDR1 SGHAT and CDR2 FQNNGV. The CDR3 region is CASRDTGTGGRDTQYF. DNA for the CDR3: TGTGCCAGCAGAGATACGGGGACAGGGGGCAGGGATACGCAGTATTTT.

The rearrangement joins TRBV29-1 to TRBJ1-5; 8 bases align to TRBD1. J was trimmed by 5 bases and V by 6 bases; bases with no gene match: 6. This CDR3 is built from 13 residues. Germline CDR1 reads SQVTM; CDR2 reads ANQGSEA. The CDR3 protein is CSVRQGWYQPQHF. For the CDR3, the DNA is TGCAGCGTCCGACAGGGGTGGTATCAGCCCCAGCATTTT.

The sample holds a few counts of this clone. V gene TRBV30 combines with J gene TRBJ1-5, with a possible D match to TRBD1 (6 bases). Trimming took off 4 bases at V and 2 bases at J, with 15 bases between the two ends. CDR1 and CDR2 from the germline V gene are GTSNPN and SVGIG (reference sequence). The CDR3 is 15 amino acids. This CDR3 is CAWTYGGSGNQPQHF. For the CDR3, the DNA is TGTGCCTGGACATACGGGGGCTCGGGCAATCAGCCCCAGCATTTT. Filled out from reference TRBV30 and TRBJ1-5, the complete variable domain reads SQTIHQWPATLVQPVGSPLSLECTVEGTSNPNLYWYRQAAGRGLQLLFYSVGIGQISSEVPQNLSASRPQDRQFILSSKKLLLSDSGFYLCAWTYGGSGNQPQHFGDGTRLSIL.

The chain carries TRBV6-6 and TRBJ1-1; a weak D match, TRBD1 (5 bases). V was trimmed by 5 bases and J by 4 bases, leaving 26 bases between them. Looked up from germline, CDR1 is MNHNY and CDR2 is SVGAGI (reference sequence). The CDR3 is made up of 18 amino acids. CDR3 protein: CASSRAYGAGPRSTEAFF. The CDR3 DNA reads as TGTGCCAGCAGTCGAGCCTACGGGGCCGGCCCGCGGAGCACTGAAGCTTTCTTT.

This clone was detected only a few times. V usage is TRBV5-1 and J usage is TRBJ1-2; tentative D call: TRBD1 (5 bases). This CDR3 has 15 residues. Trimming stripped 0 bases from V and 8 bases from J, with 17 bases between. CDR1 and CDR2 from the germline V gene are SGHRS and YFSETQ. This chain's CDR3 is CASSLAGTREGGYTF. The CDR3 DNA reads TGCGCCAGCAGCTTGGCCGGGACGCGGGAGGGCGGCTACACCTTC.

This clone appeared a single time. The chain couples TRBV6-5 to TRBJ2-7; no clear D. This CDR3 is built from 14 residues. V lost 6 bases and J 4 bases, leaving 16 bases between the germline ends. The germline CDR1 and CDR2 sequences are MNHEY and SVGAGI. The CDR3 DNA sequence: TGTGCCAGCAGCTACGACATAAAGGGATACGAGCAGTACTTC. It yields the protein CASSYDIKGYEQYF.

The chain carries TRBV7-6 and TRBJ2-3; no clear D gene. Germline V gives CDR1 SGHVS, CDR2 FNYEAQ. This CDR3 contains 14 residues. Trimming took 2 bases from V and 2 from J, leaving 8 bases between them. This CDR3 is CASSLNSLTDTQYF. The CDR3 nucleotides read TGTGCCAGCAGCTTAAATTCCCTCACAGATACGCAGTATTTT.

The chain's CDR3 is CAWIYSRGSRSTNEQFF. In DNA form, the CDR3 reads TGTGCCTGGATTTACTCCCGGGGCTCCAGATCGACCAATGAGCAGTTCTTC. This rearrangement joins TRBV30 to TRBJ2-1, with D perhaps assigned TRBD1 or TRBD2 (5 bases each). The germline gives CDR1 GTSNPN, CDR2 SVGIG (reference sequence). The V and J ends lost 4 bases and 6 bases respectively, with 25 bases between them. The CDR3 length is 17 residues.

This clone was recorded once. V gene TRBV7-2 combines with J gene TRBJ2-2; D uncertain. The V gene's germline CDR1 is SGHTA and CDR2 FQGNSA. Trimming took 5 bases from V and 6 from J, leaving 13 bases between them. This CDR3 region has 14 residues. The CDR3 DNA reads as TGTGCCAGCAGCCTCTGGGGTAACGCCGGGGAGCTGTTTTTT. The encoded protein is CASSLWGNAGELFF. Variable domain in full (rest from reference TRBV7-2 and TRBJ2-2): GAGVSQSPSNKVTEKGKDVELRCDPISGHTALYWYRQSLGQGLEFLIYFQGNSAPDKSGLPSDRFSAERTGGSVSTLTIQRTQQEDSAVYLCASSLWGNAGELFFGEGSRLTVL.

The rearrangement joins TRBV12-5 to TRBJ1-5, with 7 nucleotides matching TRBD1. CDR1 LGHNT and CDR2 FRNRAP come from the germline V gene. V was pared by 3 bases and J by 2 bases, with 19 bases of the junction left unmatched. This CDR3 has 20 amino acids. This CDR3 is CASGLQVGDRDWYGNQPQHF. CDR3 bases: TGTGCTAGTGGTTTACAAGTGGGCGACAGGGACTGGTATGGCAATCAGCCCCAGCATTTT.

This clone has only one observation. The V call is TRBV7-2, the J call TRBJ1-1; D possibly corresponds to TRBD1 (6 bases). Germline lookup yields CDR1 SGHTA and CDR2 FQGNSA. V was pared by 2 bases and J by 0 bases, with 16 bases between. The CDR3 has 17 residues. CDR3 amino acids: CASSLQGTMGLNTEAFF. The CDR3 DNA reads as TGTGCCAGCAGCTTACAGGGGACTATGGGGTTGAACACTGAAGCTTTCTTT.

The chain combines TRBV3-1 (or the pseudogene TRBV3-2) with TRBJ1-2; maybe TRBD1 (6 bases). The V gene's germline CDR1 is LGHDT and CDR2 YNNKEL (reference sequence). Trimming shortened V by 0 bases and J by 7 bases, and 12 bases separated the two germline ends. The CDR3 contains 14 residues. The CDR3 loop reads CASSQDPGALGYTF. The CDR3 bases are TGTGCCAGCAGCCAAGATCCGGGGGCGCTTGGCTACACCTTC.

The gene calls are TRBV9 and TRBJ1-6, with D unresolved. This CDR3 spans 13 amino acids. CDR1 SGDLS and CDR2 YYNGEE come from the germline V gene. Deletions cut 3 bases from V and 9 bases from J, with 10 bases between. CDR3: CASSGVVGSPLHF. CDR3 DNA sequence: TGTGCCAGCAGCGGGGTCGTCGGTTCACCCCTCCACTTT. The entire variable domain, with the rest obtained from reference TRBV9 and TRBJ1-6, is as follows: DSGVTQTPKHLITATGQRVTLRCSPRSGDLSVYWYQQSLDQGLQFLIQYYNGEERAKGNILERFSAQQFPDLHSELNLSSLELGDSALYFCASSGVVGSPLHFGNGTRLTVT.

This rearrangement joins TRBV10-3 to TRBJ2-7, with TRBD1 matching over 10 bases. The CDR3 length is 15 residues. Germline values: CDR1 ENHRY, CDR2 SYGVKD. The trim removed 8 bases at V and 3 bases at J, leaving 10 bases unmatched. The CDR3 sequence is CAIQRGTGDYYEQYF. CDR3 DNA sequence: TGTGCCATCCAACGGGGGACAGGGGACTACTACGAGCAGTACTTC.